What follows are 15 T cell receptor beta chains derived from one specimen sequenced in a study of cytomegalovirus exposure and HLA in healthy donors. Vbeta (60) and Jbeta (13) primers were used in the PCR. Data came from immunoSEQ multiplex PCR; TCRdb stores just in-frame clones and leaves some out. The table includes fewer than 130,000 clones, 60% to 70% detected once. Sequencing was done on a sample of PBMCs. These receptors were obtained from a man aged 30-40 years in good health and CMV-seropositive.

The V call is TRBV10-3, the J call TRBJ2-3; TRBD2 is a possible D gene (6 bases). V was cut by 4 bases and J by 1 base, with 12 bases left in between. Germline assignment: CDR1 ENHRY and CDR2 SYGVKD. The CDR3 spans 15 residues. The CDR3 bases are TGTGCCATCAGTGGGCGGGGCGGCGGCACAGATACGCAGTATTTT. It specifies CAISGRGGGTDTQYF.

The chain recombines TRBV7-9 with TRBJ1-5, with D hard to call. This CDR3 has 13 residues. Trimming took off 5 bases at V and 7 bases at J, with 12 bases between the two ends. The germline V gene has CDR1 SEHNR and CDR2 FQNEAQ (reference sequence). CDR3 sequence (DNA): TGTGCCAGCAGCCCCCCGCCGGGGCAGCCCCAGCATTTT. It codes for CASSPPPGQPQHF.

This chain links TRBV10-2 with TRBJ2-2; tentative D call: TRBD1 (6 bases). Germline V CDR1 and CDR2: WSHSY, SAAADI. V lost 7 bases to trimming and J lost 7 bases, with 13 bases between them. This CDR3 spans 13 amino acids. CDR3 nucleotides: TGCGCCAGCATCAGGGGAGTGGGCGGGGAGCTGTTTTTT. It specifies CASIRGVGGELFF.

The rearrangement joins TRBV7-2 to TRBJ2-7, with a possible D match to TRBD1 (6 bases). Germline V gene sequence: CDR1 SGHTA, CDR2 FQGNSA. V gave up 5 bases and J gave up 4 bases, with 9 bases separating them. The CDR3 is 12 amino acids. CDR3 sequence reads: CASSPRGYEQYF. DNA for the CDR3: TGTGCCAGCAGCCCTAGGGGGTACGAGCAGTACTTC.

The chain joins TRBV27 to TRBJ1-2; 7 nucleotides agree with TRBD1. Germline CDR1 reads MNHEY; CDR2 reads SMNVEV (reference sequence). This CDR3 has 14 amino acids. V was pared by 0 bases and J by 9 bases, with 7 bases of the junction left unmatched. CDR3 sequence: CASSLSLGQRSYTF. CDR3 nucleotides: TGTGCCAGCAGTTTATCTCTGGGACAGCGGAGCTACACCTTC.

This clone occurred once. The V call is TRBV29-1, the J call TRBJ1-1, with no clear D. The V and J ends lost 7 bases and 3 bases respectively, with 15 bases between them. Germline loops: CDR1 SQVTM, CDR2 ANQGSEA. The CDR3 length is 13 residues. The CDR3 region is CSARTSEDTEAFF. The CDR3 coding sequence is TGCAGCGCCCGCACGTCGGAGGACACTGAAGCTTTCTTT.

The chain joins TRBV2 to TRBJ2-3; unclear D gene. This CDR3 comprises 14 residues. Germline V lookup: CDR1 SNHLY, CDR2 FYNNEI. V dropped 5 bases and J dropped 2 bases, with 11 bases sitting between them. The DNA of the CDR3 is TGTGCCAGCAGTTCCCAAACTGCCACAGATACGCAGTATTTT. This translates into CASSSQTATDTQYF.

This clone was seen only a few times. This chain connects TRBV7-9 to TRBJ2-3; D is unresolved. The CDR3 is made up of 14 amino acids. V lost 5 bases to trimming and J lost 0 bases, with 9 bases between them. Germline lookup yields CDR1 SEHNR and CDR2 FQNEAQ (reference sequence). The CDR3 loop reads CASSLLLSTDTQYF. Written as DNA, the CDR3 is TGTGCCAGCAGCCTACTCCTTAGCACAGATACGCAGTATTTT.

The CDR3 spells CASRAGTGGTQPQHF. The CDR3 DNA is TGTGCCAGCAGAGCCGGGACAGGGGGCACTCAGCCCCAGCATTTT. The rearrangement joins TRBV6-5 to TRBJ1-5; TRBD1 aligns across 12 bases. Germline CDR1 reads MNHEY; CDR2 reads SVGAGI. J lost 6 bases, V lost 6 bases, and 6 bases had no gene match. The CDR3 loop spans 15 amino acids.

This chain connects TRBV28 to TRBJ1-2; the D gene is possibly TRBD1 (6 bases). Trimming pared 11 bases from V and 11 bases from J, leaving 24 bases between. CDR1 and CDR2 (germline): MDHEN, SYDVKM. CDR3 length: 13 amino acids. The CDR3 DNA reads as TGTGCCGCCAATTGGCAGGGGAGTGGGGGTTACACCTTC. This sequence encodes CAANWQGSGGYTF.

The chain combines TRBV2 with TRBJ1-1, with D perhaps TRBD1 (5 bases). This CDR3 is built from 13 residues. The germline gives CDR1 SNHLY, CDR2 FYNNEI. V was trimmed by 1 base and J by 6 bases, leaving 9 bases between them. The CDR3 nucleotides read TGTGCCAGCAGTGAAGTGACAGACGCTGAAGCTTTCTTT. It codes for CASSEVTDAEAFF. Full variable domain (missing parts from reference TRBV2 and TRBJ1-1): EPEVTQTPSHQVTQMGQEVILRCVPISNHLYFYWYRQILGQKVEFLVSFYNNEISEKSEIFDDQFSVERPDGSNFTLKIRSTKLEDSAMYFCASSEVTDAEAFFGQGTRLTVV.

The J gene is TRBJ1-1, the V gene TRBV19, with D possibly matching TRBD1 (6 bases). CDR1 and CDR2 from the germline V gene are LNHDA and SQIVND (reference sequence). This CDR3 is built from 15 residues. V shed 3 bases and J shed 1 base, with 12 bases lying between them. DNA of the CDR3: TGTGCCAGTAGTATGGGGGGGGCGGGGAACACTGAAGCTTTCTTT. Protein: CASSMGGAGNTEAFF.

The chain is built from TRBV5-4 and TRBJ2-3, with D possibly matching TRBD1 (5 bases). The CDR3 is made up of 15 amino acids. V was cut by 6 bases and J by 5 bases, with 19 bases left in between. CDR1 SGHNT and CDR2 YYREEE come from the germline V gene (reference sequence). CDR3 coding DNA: TGTGCCAGCACCCCAACAGGCAACCGAGGAGATACGCAGTATTTT. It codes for CASTPTGNRGDTQYF.

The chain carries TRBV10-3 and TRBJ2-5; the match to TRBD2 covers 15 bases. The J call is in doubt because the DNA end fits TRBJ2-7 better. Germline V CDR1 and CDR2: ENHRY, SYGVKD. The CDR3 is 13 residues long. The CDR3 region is CAMGLAGGYEQYF. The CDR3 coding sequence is TGTGCCATGGGACTAGCGGGGGGTTACGAGCAGTACTTC.

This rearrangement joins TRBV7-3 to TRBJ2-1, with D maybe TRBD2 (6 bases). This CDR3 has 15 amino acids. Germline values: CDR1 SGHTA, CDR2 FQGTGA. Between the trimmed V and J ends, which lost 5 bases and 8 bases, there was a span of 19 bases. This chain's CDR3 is CASSRGTHATDEQFF. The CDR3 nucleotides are TGTGCCAGCAGCCGCGGGACTCACGCGACCGATGAGCAGTTCTTC.